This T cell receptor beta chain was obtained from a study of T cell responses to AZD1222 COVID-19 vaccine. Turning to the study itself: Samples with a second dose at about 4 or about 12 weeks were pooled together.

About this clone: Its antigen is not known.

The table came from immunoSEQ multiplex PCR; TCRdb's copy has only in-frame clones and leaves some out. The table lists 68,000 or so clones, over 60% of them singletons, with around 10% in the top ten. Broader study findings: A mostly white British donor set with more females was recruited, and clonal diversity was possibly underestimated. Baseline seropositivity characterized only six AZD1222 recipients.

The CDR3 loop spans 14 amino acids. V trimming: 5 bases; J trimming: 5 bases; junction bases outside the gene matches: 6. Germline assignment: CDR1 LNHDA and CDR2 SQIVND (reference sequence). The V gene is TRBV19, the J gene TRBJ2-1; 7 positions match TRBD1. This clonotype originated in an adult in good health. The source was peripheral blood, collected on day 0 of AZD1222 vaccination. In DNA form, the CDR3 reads TGTGCCAGTAGTGAGAACAGGGGTCACAATGAGCAGTTCTTC. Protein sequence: CASSENRGHNEQFF.